Listed here is a single TCR beta chain. Its antigen is still unknown. No much larger clonotype is one base removed from it; base qualities were not supplied. In light of the paper, this sample's time point label describes: proximal margin of the surgical specimen (macroscopically non-inflamed). Adults with ileal or ileocolonic Crohn's disease for whom ileocolonic resection was indicated were considered eligible. Before DNA extraction, whole ileal mucosal biopsies were kept frozen at -80 degrees C. Genomic DNA was isolated from frozen whole biopsies using a TRizol-based method, and the DNA was quantified with a NanoDrop 2000 spectrophotometer. The source of the sample is a study of T cell repertoires in ileal Crohn's disease (dated by TCRdb to between 2017 and 2020). Notes on the research overall: Median disease duration was about eight years, and about 36% of patients were identified as active smokers at the time of surgery. Surgery was performed for a complication in all patients, with stricturing disease in roughly 60% and penetrating disease in approximately 40%. A prospective multicentre cohort supplied the 50 to 70 Crohn's disease patients whose TCR repertoires were analysed. MI samples consisted of biopsies taken from the proximal margin of the surgical specimen. For commercial TCRB immunosequencing, 400 to 550 nanograms of biopsy DNA were submitted for each sample. The study was conducted in parallel with a multicentre cohort that was designed to identify predictors of early endoscopic recurrence following ileocolonic resection. A total of some 170 mucosal samples from some 50 patients were sequenced, collected from several sites on the surgical specimen as well as at postoperative endoscopy. Postoperative therapy was given to about half of the patients, with thiopurines administered to 11 patients and anti-TNF agents administered to under 20 patients. A Rutgeerts score above i0 was used to define endoscopic postoperative recurrence. The full study reports these points: A significantly higher proportion of clonal expansions was observed in active smokers at surgery than in non-smokers (roughly 24% vs 19%, p=0.02). Higher percentages of high-frequency clones at the time of surgery were linked to endoscopic recurrence, and every patient with clonality above 26.8% (18/57) had recurrence. Mucosal CD4 and CD8 T cells were sorted and sequenced only in a subgroup of patients, the size of which was not stated. More high-frequency clones were carried by sorted CD8 T cells than by CD4 T cells, suggesting that mucosal expansions were mainly CD8.

There are 16 amino acids in the CDR3, from cysteine to phenylalanine inclusive. Of all the DNA, just the CDR3 is kept, 48 bases in frame from base 1. The germline V gene (reference sequence) yields MNHEY for CDR1 and SMNVEV for CDR2. Trimming accounts for 7 bases at V and 6 bases at J, while the number of junction bases matched to no gene is 12. Receptors were amplified or captured by the immunoSEQ multiplex PCR assay. CDR3 regions were amplified from genomic DNA by Adaptive Biotechnology using a two-step, amplification bias-controlled multiplex PCR. Primers for every V and J gene segment were used in the first PCR, and barcodes and Illumina adapters were added in the second PCR. An Illumina instrument was used to sequence the CDR3 libraries. Turning to the authors' computational methods: Vendor-provided pipelines were combined with custom analysis of raw data in R/Bioconductor under R version 3.3.0. Clonality, ranging from 0 to 1, was calculated as the inverse of the normalised Shannon entropy of all productive clones. High-frequency clones were defined as the repertoire share of the top 100 clones, retaining only clones passing a 95% confidence test. The Simpson index measured repertoire diversity, and the Morisita-Horn index measured overlap between samples. Not all clones reach the TCRdb copy of this immuneACCESS table, which keeps in-frame sequences only. Checked studies attribute under half of the gap to unresolved V genes and leave the rest unexplained. V, J and clone size were drawn from that table, and D and trimming were deduced from the DNA. The sample table shows approximately 7,800 clones, and 55% to 75% are seen once. The top ten hold around 40% of the sample.

The chain is made from TRBV27 and TRBJ2-2; the central 9 bases match TRBD2. The sample comprised ileal tissue. This clonotype was obtained from an adult with Crohn's disease. CDR3 protein: CASTPWAGGPSGELFF. In nucleotide form, the sequence is TGTGCCAGCACCCCTTGGGCGGGAGGGCCCTCCGGGGAGCTGTTTTTT.